Each of the 11 T cell receptor beta chains below was sequenced from the same sample in a study of regulatory T cells in long-lasting Graves disease. CDR3-region Arm-PCR and iRepertoire HTBI primers produced the TCR beta libraries. TCRdb used MiXCR to reprocess the multiplex PCR reads, holding one entry per CDR3 protein. The sample shows roughly 440,000 distinct CDR3 sequences, 16% of them seen only once. Time point in this sample: newly diagnosed GD, antithyroid drugs for less than 3 months. PBMCs provided the RNA from which the TCR library was made. This same sample was also part of a study on T cells in Graves' hyperthyroidism and ophthalmopathy.

The sample was peripheral blood mononuclear cells (PBMCs), taken at new diagnosis, from a patient treated with antithyroid drugs. These receptors originate from a woman between 18 and 29 years old with Graves disease.

The genes are TRBV10-2 and TRBJ2-1; D perhaps matches TRBD2 (5 bases). The CDR3 is 16 amino acids. The V gene's germline CDR1 is WSHSY and CDR2 SAAADI. Between the trimmed V and J ends, which lost 5 bases and 8 bases, there was a span of 22 bases. DNA for the CDR3: TGCGCCAGCAGTCACGAAGGAGCGGTCGCCGGGGATGAGCAGTTCTTC. Its translation: CASSHEGAVAGDEQFF.

This clonotype was found many times. J is TRBJ2-5 and V is TRBV28; D assignment may be TRBD1 or TRBD2 (6 bases each). The CDR3 consists of 15 residues. The germline V and J ends were trimmed by 1 base and 5 bases, with 14 bases remaining between them. Germline V lookup: CDR1 MDHEN, CDR2 SYDVKM. This CDR3 is CASSLSGARWETQYF. Written as DNA, the CDR3 is TGTGCCAGCAGTTTATCGGGGGCGCGGTGGGAGACCCAGTACTTC.

This clonotype was seen more than once but under ten times. The rearrangement links TRBV4-1 to TRBJ2-1; perhaps TRBD2 as D (6 bases). Trimming took off 0 bases at V and 9 bases at J, with 21 bases between the two ends. The CDR3 has 17 amino acids. Looked up from germline, CDR1 is MGHRA and CDR2 is YSYEKL. The CDR3 reads CASSQDQQTGEVGEQFF. CDR3 sequence (DNA): TGCGCCAGCAGCCAAGATCAACAAACGGGGGAGGTTGGTGAGCAGTTCTTC.

The table lists this clonotype with many counts. This rearrangement joins TRBV7-2 to TRBJ2-7; 7 bases match TRBD1. In germline, CDR1 is SGHTA, CDR2 FQGNSA. V dropped 0 bases and J dropped 7; count of bases not matched to a gene: 9. The CDR3 totals 15 residues. The CDR3 is CASSLAAGSRGEQYF. CDR3 nucleotide sequence: TGTGCCAGCAGCTTAGCTGCAGGGTCCAGGGGGGAGCAGTACTTC.

There are many counts of this clonotype. The chain carries TRBV20-1 and TRBJ2-7; possibly TRBD2 for D (5 bases). Germline V CDR1 and CDR2: DFQATT, SNEGSKA (reference sequence). V gave up 6 bases and J gave up 3 bases, with 15 bases separating them. The CDR3 has 13 residues. DNA of the CDR3: TGCAGTGCGATGGACTCGAACCACTACGAGCAGTACTTC. It translates to CSAMDSNHYEQYF.

The J gene is TRBJ2-7, the V gene TRBV27, with D uncertain. The CDR3 runs 14 residues. Trimming took off 0 bases at V and 3 bases at J, with 9 bases between the two ends. CDR1 is MNHEY, CDR2 SMNVEV, per germline (reference sequence). The CDR3 protein is CASSLSGSGYEQYF. Here the CDR3 DNA reads TGTGCCAGCAGTTTATCTGGATCGGGCTACGAGCAGTACTTC.

Only a few counts were recorded for this clonotype. The chain joins TRBV6-1 to TRBJ2-7, with 9 bases identical to TRBD1. The CDR3 length is 15 residues. Germline V lookup: CDR1 MNHNS, CDR2 SASEGT. The V segment lost 7 bases and the J segment 3 bases; nucleotides outside the gene matches: 10. CDR3 region: CASTQSGTGNYEQYF. The DNA for the CDR3 is TGTGCCAGCACCCAGTCCGGGACAGGGAACTACGAGCAGTACTTC.

In the case of this clonotype: The junction and the germline gene differ at one end; a read error may be behind it. This chain uses TRBV20-1 with TRBJ2-2; 7 nucleotides align to TRBD2. The germline CDR1 and CDR2 sequences are DFQATT and SNEGSKA (reference sequence). The CDR3 is 13 amino acids. The chain's CDR3 is CSARREGTGELLF. CDR3 in DNA: TGCAGTGCTAGGAGGGAGGGTACCGGGGAGCTGCTTTTT.

There are a few counts of this clonotype. J is TRBJ2-2 and V is TRBV15, with D hard to call. The V end was cut by 5 bases, the J end by 3 bases, with 10 bases between. The CDR3 is 14 residues long. CDR1 is LNHNV and CDR2 is YYDKDF in the germline V gene (reference sequence). CDR3 amino acids: CATSLDTDTGELFF. The CDR3 bases are TGTGCCACCAGCTTAGACACTGACACCGGGGAGCTGTTTTTT.

In this sample, this clonotype turned up a few times. Mismatch with germline at one junction end may stem from a read error. V is TRBV5-1 and J is TRBJ2-7, with 7 bases that match TRBD1. Germline V gene lookup returns CDR1 SGHRS and CDR2 YFSETQ. The CDR3 spans 15 residues. The CDR3 region is CASSKGGLLSHEQYF. The CDR3 DNA sequence: TGCGCCAGCAGCAAAGGGGGCTTACTCTCCCACGAGCAGTACTTC.

The chain has TRBV30 and TRBJ2-3; TRBD2 matches 12 bases. The CDR3 is 14 residues long. CDR1 is GTSNPN and CDR2 is SVGIG in the germline V gene (reference sequence). V dropped 2 bases and J dropped 5; count of bases not matched to a gene: 2. The CDR3 protein is CAWSPLAGGDTQYF. The DNA of the CDR3 is TGTGCCTGGAGTCCACTAGCGGGAGGAGATACGCAGTATTTT. Variable domain in full (rest from reference TRBV30 and TRBJ2-3): SQTIHQWPATLVQPVGSPLSLECTVEGTSNPNLYWYRQAAGRGLQLLFYSVGIGQISSEVPQNLSASRPQDRQFILSSKKLLLSDSGFYLCAWSPLAGGDTQYFGPGTRLTVL.